These 2 T cell receptor beta chains share one sample of origin, sequenced in a study of technical replicates of blood from four donors. TCRdb's table, derived via immunoSEQ multiplex PCR, lists solely in-frame clones and lacks some. Among tens of thousands of clones listed, under 95% were seen once. The source material was T cells isolated from PBMCs. These receptors were collected from a human donor in good health.

This rearrangement joins TRBV6-5 to TRBJ1-1; a possible D gene is TRBD1 (6 bases). Deletions cut 0 bases from V and 4 bases from J, with 15 bases between. CDR3 size: 16 residues. Germline values: CDR1 MNHEY, CDR2 SVGAGI. In DNA, the CDR3 is TGTGCCAGCAGTTACTCGGCAGGGGTTAGGGGCACTGAAGCTTTCTTT. This gives the protein CASSYSAGVRGTEAFF.

This clone was picked up one time. V gene TRBV4-1 combines with J gene TRBJ2-1, with 12 nucleotides matching TRBD2. From germline, CDR1 is MGHRA and CDR2 YSYEKL. J gave up 9 bases and V 2 bases, and 8 bases lay outside the gene matches. This CDR3 region has 16 residues. The CDR3 DNA follows: TGCGCCAGCAGCCAACTGCTAGCGGGAGGGCCCTCTGAGCAGTTCTTC. Translating gives CASSQLLAGGPSEQFF.